The rows below give T cell receptor beta chains drawn from one sample of a study. TCRdb re-derived calls from the RT-PCR reads in MiXCR, one entry per CDR3 protein. The table has about 680,000 distinct CDR3 sequences, 12% to 15% seen once. The sequencing input was memory CD4+ T cells from blood. All receptors come from a female donor in good health, serving as a healthy control. Each CDR3 is given with its conserved first and last residue. A D gene is named only where the DNA matches it firmly.

TRBV4-3,TRBJ1-5,-,CASSQEWGSGQPQHF
TRBV7-2,TRBJ2-1,-,CASSSPPLYRRGFF
TRBV3-1,TRBJ1-2,TRBD1,CASSQLPGGEGYGYTF
TRBV2,TRBJ2-1,-,CASTRSQGGYNEQFF
TRBV12-3/TRBV12-4,TRBJ1-2,TRBD1,CASKEGAHDGYTF
TRBV10-3,TRBJ1-2,TRBD1,CAINEQGNYGYTF
TRBV6-5,TRBJ2-7,TRBD1,CASSLLSRWGQAITTYEQYF
TRBV11-2,TRBJ2-3,-,CASSFVRDIGDTQYF
TRBV20-1,TRBJ2-1,TRBD2,CSARHWTSGTHGYNEQFF
TRBV11-3,TRBJ1-1,-,CASSFNLDAEAFF
TRBV12-3/TRBV12-4,TRBJ2-5,-,CASSSTGFGETQYF
TRBV20-1,TRBJ2-1,-,CSASGADFGQFF
TRBV6-5,TRBJ1-6,-,CASSPATGFPNSPLHF
TRBV5-1,TRBJ2-1,TRBD2,CASSALTSGAYNEQFF
TRBV19,TRBJ1-1,-,CATRNRVTEAFF
TRBV5-1,TRBJ1-6,TRBD1,CASSEQGGGYSPLHF
TRBV4-3,TRBJ2-3,TRBD1,CASSRSGTGTDTQYF
TRBV4-3,TRBJ2-1,-,CASSQVAEAEQFF
TRBV7-2,TRBJ2-7,-,CASSDRDGPYEQYF
TRBV5-6,TRBJ2-3,-,CASSLVPSPEPSRSTDTQYF
TRBV5-1,TRBJ2-1,-,CASSSYKGGNEQFF
TRBV6-2/TRBV6-3,TRBJ1-5,-,CASSPASAISNQPQHF
TRBV7-9,TRBJ1-5,-,CASTNRPQDGVSNQPQHF
TRBV7-9,TRBJ1-2,-,CASSLGGLDYGYTF
TRBV20-1,TRBJ2-7,-,CSARAQDSEQYF
TRBV5-5,TRBJ2-1,-,CASSTLGGTYNEQFF
TRBV20-1,TRBJ2-5,TRBD2,CSAIGGEDQETQYF
TRBV20-1,TRBJ1-1,-,CSARNPGQGHTEAFF
TRBV6-2/TRBV6-3,TRBJ1-2,-,CASSYGGGVYGYTF
TRBV9,TRBJ2-5,-,CASSSAGPETQYF
TRBV7-8,TRBJ2-3,TRBD2,CASSSSGGRSDTQYF
TRBV20-1,TRBJ1-6,-,CSANQGRGYNSPLHF
TRBV28,TRBJ2-1,TRBD2,CASSAGLAGGINEQFF
TRBV20-1,TRBJ1-6,-,CSASEDKRSYNSPLHF
TRBV6-5,TRBJ1-2,TRBD1,CASSYSGQDGYTF
TRBV7-8,TRBJ1-2,-,CASSLSVQAYGYTF
TRBV5-1,TRBJ2-1,TRBD2,CASSLANSGNEQFF
TRBV7-2,TRBJ1-1,-,CASNPGTMNTEAFF
TRBV18,TRBJ2-3,-,CASQGTSDTQYF
TRBV5-1,TRBJ1-4,TRBD1,CASSVSGTANEKLFF
TRBV7-9,TRBJ1-2,-,CASSPGTQYGYTF
TRBV7-8,TRBJ2-3,-,CASSRSPRTDTQYF
TRBV7-2,TRBJ2-3,-,CASSYDPATQYF
TRBV20-1,TRBJ2-7,-,CSAPRRSGSYEQYF
TRBV5-6,TRBJ2-1,-,CASSRERGETQFF
TRBV14,TRBJ1-1,-,CASSQQGEAFF
TRBV5-4,TRBJ2-3,-,CASSYKGTDTQYF
TRBV6-2/TRBV6-3,TRBJ2-7,-,CASRRDVSYEQYF
TRBV20-1,TRBJ2-5,-,CSARSRQETQYF
TRBV20-1,TRBJ2-3,-,CSAPHLTDTQYF
TRBV7-2,TRBJ2-1,TRBD1,CASTQQSRRGNEQFF
TRBV10-3,TRBJ2-3,-,CAISKDSTPSTDTQYF
TRBV3-1,TRBJ2-7,-,CASSRGQGTHSYEQYF
TRBV3-1,TRBJ1-2,-,CASSQRLNYGYTF
TRBV5-4,TRBJ2-2,-,CASSGAPPGGPGELFF
TRBV5-1,TRBJ2-7,TRBD1,CASRPGTGTEQYF
TRBV3-1,TRBJ2-7,-,CASSSIRDNEQYF
TRBV20-1,TRBJ1-1,TRBD1,CSAYGQVGAFF
TRBV15,TRBJ2-2,-,CATSRGRGPTNTGELFF
TRBV11-1,TRBJ2-3,TRBD2,CASSLRTSGIVDTQYF